What follows describes a single T cell receptor (beta chain). The antigen is not known. 60 Vbeta and 13 Jbeta primers were used in PCR. Produced via immunoSEQ multiplex PCR; TCRdb's table is partial and in-frame only. This table has around 110,000 clones, around a tenth appearing once. The CDR3 is 13 residues long. V lost 3 bases and J lost 8, with 13 bases in between. The V gene's germline CDR1 is SGHDN and CDR2 FVKESK. These data are taken from a study of cytomegalovirus exposure and HLA in healthy donors. Study results and caveats: Per published accounts, TCR beta sequences correctly predicted the HLA-A and HLA-B alleles of most subjects. According to the study, 150 to 200 TCR beta chains were cytomegalovirus-associated. The number of N-insertions in an Asian-associated ancestry cluster was reportedly below the 666-donor mean in a later analysis.

This TCR was sampled from a man between 25 and 39 years old in good health and CMV-seronegative. The sample taken for sequencing was PBMCs. The V and J genes are TRBV14 and TRBJ1-2; possibly TRBD1 for D (6 bases). The CDR3 is CASSQGGLGGYTF. CDR3 sequence (DNA): TGTGCCAGCAGCCAGGGGGGGCTCGGAGGCTACACCTTC.